This passage covers 12 T cell receptor beta chains from one sample sequenced in a study of shared clonotypes between healthy human individuals. Assay: immunoSEQ multiplex PCR; the TCRdb copy retains only in-frame clones and omits some. Altogether 650,000 to 700,000 clones are present, about nine tenths being singletons, with the ten largest covering 30% to 40%. The material sequenced was memory CD8+ T cells from PBMCs. The subset is: CD45RO+ cells pooled with CCR7-negative TemRA cells. These receptors originate from a man between 18 and 35 years old in good health. Some clones in this sample may be carry-over from other donors' samples.

The rearrangement uses TRBV28 and TRBJ1-2; D is uncertain. The CDR3 contains 11 residues. Germline CDR1 is MDHEN and CDR2 is SYDVKM. Trimming removed 8 bases at V and 4 bases at J, with 8 bases between. Here the CDR3 reads CASDSPYGYTF. The CDR3 DNA follows: TGTGCCAGCGATTCCCCCTATGGCTACACCTTC.

This chain links TRBV7-2 with TRBJ2-6; D perhaps matches TRBD1 (6 bases). Trimming took off 6 bases at V and 0 bases at J, with 18 bases between the two ends. This CDR3 comprises 18 residues. Germline loops: CDR1 SGHTA, CDR2 FQGNSA. In DNA form, the CDR3 reads TGTGCCAGCAGATTATCGGGCAGGGGAGTCTCTGGGGCCAACGTCCTGACTTTC. It codes for CASRLSGRGVSGANVLTF. The whole variable domain, remainder taken from reference TRBV7-2 and TRBJ2-6, is GAGVSQSPSNKVTEKGKDVELRCDPISGHTALYWYRQSLGQGLEFLIYFQGNSAPDKSGLPSDRFSAERTGGSVSTLTIQRTQQEDSAVYLCASRLSGRGVSGANVLTFGAGSRLTVL.

This chain joins TRBV27 and TRBJ2-7; D is ambiguous. Germline V gene sequence: CDR1 MNHEY, CDR2 SMNVEV (reference sequence). Trimming stripped 1 base from V and 7 bases from J, with 14 bases between. This CDR3 has 14 amino acids. The CDR3, as DNA: TGTGCCAGCAGTTTATATGGAAACCTCGGGGAGCAGTACTTC. Amino acids: CASSLYGNLGEQYF.

The chain recombines TRBV7-9 with TRBJ1-1; possible D gene TRBD1, 5 bases. CDR1 is SEHNR and CDR2 is FQNEAQ in the germline V gene (reference sequence). Trimming left V 0 bases short and J 4 bases short, with 12 bases between. This CDR3 comprises 15 residues. The CDR3 protein is CASSLALGVRTEAFF. For the CDR3, the DNA is TGTGCCAGCAGCTTAGCGCTAGGGGTACGCACTGAAGCTTTCTTT.

The V gene is TRBV21-1, the J gene TRBJ1-1; TRBD1 is the table's D call, not checked against the DNA. TRBV21-1 is classified as a pseudogene. This CDR3 is 17 amino acids long. The CDR3 is CASVPRDRDKGDTEAFF. CDR3 nucleotide sequence: TGTGCCAGCGTACCACGGGACAGGGATAAAGGGGACACTGAAGCTTTCTTT.

With respect to this clone: Other nucleotide sequences in the sample specify the same CDR3. The genes are TRBV7-9 and TRBJ2-5; 10 nucleotides line up with TRBD1. This CDR3 is 13 amino acids long. CDR1 and CDR2 from the germline V gene are SEHNR and FQNEAQ (reference sequence). V dropped 5 bases and J dropped 4; count of bases not matched to a gene: 1. The CDR3, as DNA: TGTGCCAGCAGCCGGGACAGGGGAGAGACCCAGTACTTC. Amino acid sequence: CASSRDRGETQYF.

This clone occurred a few times. The chain is built from TRBV5-4 and TRBJ1-2; possible D gene TRBD1, 5 bases. The length of the CDR3 is 17 residues. The germline V gene has CDR1 SGHNT and CDR2 YYREEE (reference sequence). V dropped 4 bases and J dropped 2 bases, with 21 bases sitting between them. The DNA of the CDR3 is TGTGCCAGCAGCCTGCCGACGAGGGGCACCCAGAACTATGGCTACACCTTC. This gives the protein CASSLPTRGTQNYGYTF.

The CDR3 is CASSLDFRIYGYTF. CDR3 DNA sequence: TGTGCCAGCAGCTTAGATTTTCGGATCTATGGCTACACCTTC. This chain uses TRBV7-9 with TRBJ1-2, with no clear D. Trimming removed 1 base at V and 4 bases at J, with 10 bases between. The germline gives CDR1 SEHNR, CDR2 FQNEAQ (reference sequence). This CDR3 region has 14 residues.

The chain recombines TRBV29-1 with TRBJ1-2; TRBD1 matches 10 bases. Per germline, CDR1 SQVTM and CDR2 ANQGSEA. CDR3 length: 15 residues. The junction had 7 bases not matched to a gene; V was cut back by 4 bases and J by 2 bases. CDR3 protein: CSVGDPGQGNYGYTF. The CDR3 DNA is TGCAGCGTTGGCGATCCGGGACAGGGGAACTATGGCTACACCTTC.

V usage is TRBV19 and J usage is TRBJ2-7; TRBD2 agrees at 7 bases. The CDR3 has 14 amino acids. V trimming: 6 bases; J trimming: 1 base; junction bases outside the gene matches: 6. Germline CDR1 is LNHDA and CDR2 is SQIVND (reference sequence). CDR3 DNA: TGTGCCAGTAGCTTCGGGGGGTTTTCCTACGAGCAGTACTTC. It yields the protein CASSFGGFSYEQYF.

CDR3 in DNA: TGTGCCAGCAGCCACCTACGGCTAGCGAGTCCAGATACGCAGTATTTT. Encoded protein: CASSHLRLASPDTQYF. The J gene is TRBJ2-3, the V gene TRBV9; a weak D match, TRBD2 (6 bases). Looked up from germline, CDR1 is SGDLS and CDR2 is YYNGEE. V was cut by 4 bases and J by 4 bases, with 19 bases left in between. The CDR3 has 16 amino acids.

The chain joins TRBV5-1 to TRBJ2-1; the D is unclear. This CDR3 has 16 residues. Trimming removed 0 bases from V and 0 bases from J, with 10 bases in between. The germline V gene encodes CDR1 SGHRS and CDR2 YFSETQ. The CDR3 is CASSLDARSSYNEQFF. CDR3 in DNA: TGCGCCAGCAGCTTGGATGCTAGGAGCTCCTACAATGAGCAGTTCTTC.